These 25 T cell receptor beta chains came from one sample sequenced in a study of T cells in Graves' hyperthyroidism and ophthalmopathy. Amplified TCR beta CDR3 regions came from RNA transcripts. The HTBI primer set was used in a first-round RT-PCR of the TCR CDR3. Each CDR3 protein is one row after TCRdb ran MiXCR on the multiplex PCR reads. This sample has about half a million distinct CDR3 sequences; around 21% occur once, and the top ten carry about 26%. Sequenced sample: blood. The receptor set was obtained from a man younger than 35 with Graves' hyperthyroidism.

The V call is TRBV12-3 or TRBV12-4, the J call TRBJ1-5; 8 nucleotides line up with TRBD1. The CDR3 spans 14 residues. V shed 5 bases, J shed 5 bases, and the junction held 5 bases outside the gene matches. The DNA of the CDR3 is TGTGCCAGCAGTCTCCAGGGGGCCCATCAGCCCCAGCATTTT. The encoded protein is CASSLQGAHQPQHF.

V gene TRBV6-1 combines with J gene TRBJ2-5; 11 nucleotides agree with TRBD1. V lost 6 bases and J lost 5; bases outside the gene matches: 11. The V gene's germline CDR1 is MNHNS and CDR2 SASEGT. The CDR3 totals 16 residues. CDR3 sequence reads: CASRPSPGQGDETQYF. The CDR3 DNA sequence: TGTGCCAGCAGGCCATCACCGGGACAGGGGGATGAGACCCAGTACTTC.

This chain uses TRBV11-1 with TRBJ1-1; D gene uncertain. The CDR3 spans 16 residues. CDR1 and CDR2 (germline): SGHAT, FQDESV (reference sequence). V was trimmed by 4 bases and J by 3 bases, leaving 18 bases between them. The CDR3 DNA sequence: TGTGCCAGCAGCTCCATGACGCAACTCGGGGACACTGAAGCTTTCTTT. Its protein product is CASSSMTQLGDTEAFF.

A few counts support this clonotype. The rearrangement joins TRBV4-1 to TRBJ1-6, with D possibly matching TRBD1 (6 bases). The CDR3 runs to 16 residues. The germline V gene encodes CDR1 MGHRA and CDR2 YSYEKL. V was pared by 2 bases and J by 9 bases, with 17 bases between. DNA for the CDR3: TGCGCCAGCAGCCAACTACCGGGACATGGTAGTTCACCCCTCCACTTT. It yields the protein CASSQLPGHGSSPLHF.

This clonotype was seen ten or more times. Here the CDR3 reads CASSFRGVVEAFF. As DNA, the CDR3 is TGTGCCAGCAGTTTCAGAGGGGTGGTTGAAGCTTTCTTT. The rearrangement joins TRBV28 to TRBJ1-1, with D perhaps TRBD1 (5 bases). Between the trimmed V and J ends, which lost 3 bases and 7 bases, there was a span of 12 bases. CDR3 length: 13 amino acids. Germline V gives CDR1 MDHEN, CDR2 SYDVKM.

The sample holds a few counts of this clonotype. This chain connects TRBV5-6 to TRBJ1-2; D is unclear. Germline loops: CDR1 SGHDT, CDR2 YYEEEE. V was shortened by 0 bases and J by 4 bases, with 13 bases between the two germline ends. The CDR3 runs 15 residues. DNA of the CDR3: TGTGCCAGCAGCTTGGGGTCCACCATTTCCTATGGCTACACCTTC. Amino acids: CASSLGSTISYGYTF.

This clonotype showed up many times. V is TRBV3-1 and J is TRBJ1-1; D gene ambiguous. Trimming cost V 0 bases and J 5 bases, with 4 bases left between them. Germline values: CDR1 LGHDT, CDR2 YNNKEL (reference sequence). CDR3 length: 12 amino acids. The DNA of the CDR3 is TGTGCCAGCAGCCAAGAGGGGACTGAAGCTTTCTTT. Protein product: CASSQEGTEAFF.

At least ten counts were recorded for this clonotype. V usage is TRBV2 and J usage is TRBJ2-5, with D possibly being TRBD2 (6 bases). Germline values: CDR1 SNHLY, CDR2 FYNNEI. Trimming removed 2 bases from V and 5 bases from J, with 12 bases in between. This CDR3 is 14 amino acids long. The CDR3 loop reads CASSELEGGETQYF. The CDR3 nucleotides are TGTGCCAGCAGTGAACTGGAGGGTGGGGAGACCCAGTACTTC.

This clonotype came up many times. The chain links TRBV18 to TRBJ1-1; no clear D. The V gene lost 8 bases and the J gene lost 0 bases, with 10 bases spanning the gap. From germline, CDR1 is KGHSH and CDR2 LQKENI. This CDR3 has 13 residues. CDR3 in DNA: TGTGCCAGCAGTCCAGACCTGAACACTGAAGCTTTCTTT. It translates to CASSPDLNTEAFF. Combining the CDR3 with reference TRBV18 and TRBJ1-1 gives the whole variable domain NAGVMQNPRHLVRRRGQEARLRCSPMKGHSHVYWYRQLPEEGLKFMVYLQKENIIDESGMPKERFSAEFPKEGPSILRIQQVVRGDSAAYFCASSPDLNTEAFFGQGTRLTVV.

This clonotype was recorded a few times. The chain combines TRBV6-1 with TRBJ1-1, with a weak D call TRBD1 (6 bases). The CDR3 is 13 amino acids. CDR1 and CDR2 (germline): MNHNS, SASEGT. Trimming cost V 11 bases and J 6 bases, with 19 bases left between them. Here the CDR3 reads CAVQQGLFSEAFF. The DNA of the CDR3 is TGTGCCGTACAACAGGGACTCTTTTCTGAAGCTTTCTTT.

In its sample, this clonotype was seen many times. The chain links TRBV28 to TRBJ2-7; D gene unclear. Deletions cut 2 bases from V and 2 bases from J, with 16 bases between. This CDR3 region has 16 residues. Germline CDR1 MDHEN, CDR2 SYDVKM. CDR3 bases: TGTGCCAGCAGTTTACCTAGACCGGAACTAACCTACGAGCAGTACTTC. Encoded protein: CASSLPRPELTYEQYF.

This clonotype was counted at least ten times. The CDR3: CASSEGQGDGYTF. In DNA, the CDR3 is TGTGCCAGCAGTGAAGGGCAGGGTGATGGCTACACCTTC. The chain recombines TRBV6-1 with TRBJ1-2, with D possibly matching TRBD1 (5 bases). From germline, CDR1 is MNHNS and CDR2 SASEGT. The CDR3 is 13 residues long. Deletions cut 1 base from V and 6 bases from J, with 9 bases between.

This chain connects TRBV12-3 or TRBV12-4 to TRBJ2-5; a weak D match, TRBD1 (6 bases). The V end lost 8 bases, the J end lost 2 bases, and 9 bases lay between the germline ends. This CDR3 contains 12 residues. CDR3 sequence reads: CASPDRQETQYF. The CDR3 coding sequence is TGTGCCAGCCCGGACAGACAAGAGACCCAGTACTTC.

This clonotype was observed many times. V and J are TRBV6-5 and TRBJ2-6; maybe TRBD1 (5 bases). CDR3 length: 13 residues. The V end was cut by 8 bases, the J end by 0 bases, with 5 bases between. CDR1 MNHEY and CDR2 SVGAGI come from the germline V gene. The CDR3 loop is CASDSSGANVLTF. CDR3 coding DNA: TGTGCCAGCGACAGCTCTGGGGCCAACGTCCTGACTTTC.

The chain is built from TRBV11-1 and TRBJ1-1; the D gene is possibly TRBD1 (6 bases). CDR3 length: 16 amino acids. Germline V CDR1 and CDR2: SGHAT, FQDESV (reference sequence). Trimming cost V 3 bases and J 5 bases, with 19 bases left between them. The CDR3 spells CASSFLTGPLGTEAFF. As DNA, the CDR3 is TGTGCCAGCAGCTTCCTTACAGGGCCTTTGGGGACTGAAGCTTTCTTT.

This sequence joins TRBV7-8 and TRBJ2-5; 7 nucleotides line up with TRBD1. Trimming took 0 bases from V and 6 from J; bases not matched to a gene: 7. The CDR3 extends over 15 amino acids. In germline, CDR1 is SGHVS, CDR2 FQNEAQ. The CDR3 DNA is TGTGCCAGCAGCTTAGCGTTTTGGGGACAGCAGACCCAGTACTTC. It codes for CASSLAFWGQQTQYF.

The chain links TRBV7-2 to TRBJ1-3; TRBD1 matches 8 bases. The length of the CDR3 is 18 residues. Germline assignment: CDR1 SGHTA and CDR2 FQGNSA. V lost 3 bases and J lost 1; bases outside the gene matches: 11. The chain's CDR3 is CASSLRWTGYGSGNTIYF. The DNA of the CDR3 is TGTGCCAGCAGCTTGCGCTGGACAGGGTATGGGTCTGGAAACACCATATATTTT.

This clonotype came up many times. V is TRBV7-2 and J is TRBJ1-5; D possibly corresponds to TRBD1 (6 bases). This CDR3 has 14 residues. Looked up from germline, CDR1 is SGHTA and CDR2 is FQGNSA. Trimming stripped 5 bases from V and 5 bases from J, with 13 bases between. CDR3 loop: CASSPGHKYQPQHF. The CDR3 DNA reads as TGTGCCAGCAGCCCGGGACACAAATATCAGCCCCAGCATTTT.

This clonotype was seen ten or more times. This chain connects TRBV28 to TRBJ1-5; a weak D match, TRBD1 (5 bases). The germline V and J ends were trimmed by 1 base and 6 bases, with 7 bases remaining between them. Germline-derived CDR1 and CDR2 are MDHEN and SYDVKM. The CDR3 sequence is 13 residues long. The DNA of the CDR3 is TGTGCCAGCAGTTTATTAGGGACTCAGCCCCAGCATTTT. Its protein is CASSLLGTQPQHF.

This clonotype has more than one count but fewer than ten. The chain links TRBV2 to TRBJ2-6, with D uncertain. The CDR3 spans 16 residues. V lost 0 bases and J 2 bases, leaving 8 bases between the germline ends. Per the germline V gene, CDR1 is SNHLY and CDR2 is FYNNEI. CDR3 coding DNA: TGTGCCAGCAGTGAAGCGCTAGGGACTGGGGCCAACGTCCTGACTTTC. Its protein product is CASSEALGTGANVLTF.

This clonotype was picked up many times. The chain couples TRBV10-3 to TRBJ1-5, with unresolved D. Germline values: CDR1 ENHRY, CDR2 SYGVKD. The germline V and J ends were trimmed by 2 bases and 2 bases, with 7 bases remaining between them. This CDR3 has 14 amino acids. CDR3 in DNA: TGTGCCATCAGTGAGGGAGGAGGCAATCAGCCCCAGCATTTT. Translating gives CAISEGGGNQPQHF.

The chain uses TRBV28 and TRBJ2-7, with D possibly being TRBD1 or TRBD2 (6 bases each). V was cut by 4 bases and J by 3 bases, with 16 bases left in between. Germline lookup yields CDR1 MDHEN and CDR2 SYDVKM. CDR3 size: 15 residues. The CDR3 nucleotides read TGTGCCAGCAGTTACATCGAGGGGGGCCGCTACGAGCAGTACTTC. This gives the protein CASSYIEGGRYEQYF.

This clonotype was observed a handful of times. The CDR3 region is CASSRPGDRRYGYTF. The CDR3 nucleotides are TGTGCCAGCAGCCGCCCAGGGGACAGACGTTATGGCTACACCTTC. The chain couples TRBV5-5 to TRBJ1-2; 7 nucleotides agree with TRBD1. CDR3 length: 15 amino acids. Germline CDR1 and CDR2: SGHKS and YYEKEE (reference sequence). Trimming cost V 4 bases and J 5 bases; bases outside gene matches: 11.

The table lists this clonotype with a few counts. The genes are TRBV20-1 and TRBJ2-2, with TRBD1 as a possible D gene (7 bases). V was pared by 8 bases and J by 7 bases, with 17 bases between. The germline gives CDR1 DFQATT, CDR2 SNEGSKA (reference sequence). This CDR3 has 13 residues. The CDR3 region is CSTSRRGRGELFF. CDR3 in DNA: TGCAGTACCTCGCGGAGGGGGCGCGGGGAGCTGTTTTTT.

This clonotype has a single count. V gene TRBV3-1 combines with J gene TRBJ1-1; D remains ambiguous. The CDR3 runs to 13 residues. The germline gives CDR1 LGHDT, CDR2 YNNKEL (reference sequence). The V and J ends lost 10 bases and 1 base respectively, with 13 bases between them. CDR3 nucleotide sequence: TGTGCCACCTCGTCCGCTTGGAACACTGAAGCTTTCTTT. Its protein is CATSSAWNTEAFF.